The next 29 T cell receptor beta chains were all read from a single sample in a study of Ad26.COV2.S vaccination and SARS-CoV-2 variants. The repertoire was sequenced with immunoSEQ multiplex PCR; TCRdb's copy has only in-frame clones and lacks some. The top ten hold about 15% of the sample, which has 85,000 to 95,000 clones, 82% seen once. Source: peripheral blood, taken after recovery from COVID-19. The receptors stem from a human donor who had recovered from COVID-19.

The chain joins TRBV29-1 to TRBJ2-5, with a weak D call TRBD2 (5 bases). V was pared by 1 base and J by 5 bases, with 20 bases between. Germline CDR1 reads SQVTM; CDR2 reads ANQGSEA. The CDR3 length is 16 residues. CDR3 sequence (DNA): TGCAGCGTTGAAGGAGGCGGCAGCCCAACGGGGGAGACCCAGTACTTC. It yields the protein CSVEGGGSPTGETQYF.

This chain uses TRBV12-5 with TRBJ2-1, with 8 bases fitting TRBD1. Trimming took 5 bases from V and 9 from J; bases not matched to a gene: 6. Germline CDR1 LGHNT, CDR2 FRNRAP. This CDR3 has 13 residues. The CDR3, as DNA: TGTGCTAGTGGTCTCCTACAGGGGGGTGAGCAGTTCTTC. Translated: CASGLLQGGEQFF.

The chain recombines TRBV19 with TRBJ2-6, with 7 nucleotides matching TRBD1. Germline lookup yields CDR1 LNHDA and CDR2 SQIVND (reference sequence). Trimming cost V 7 bases and J 2 bases; bases outside gene matches: 2. This CDR3 is 14 amino acids long. The CDR3 sequence: CASKGTAGANVLTF. CDR3 nucleotides: TGTGCCAGTAAGGGGACAGCTGGGGCCAACGTCCTGACTTTC.

This clone was counted a single time. This rearrangement joins TRBV3-1 (or the pseudogene TRBV3-2) to TRBJ2-4, with D uncertain. This CDR3 is built from 15 residues. The ends were cut back, 0 bases at V and 3 bases at J, with 9 bases in the middle. Germline CDR1 LGHDT, CDR2 YNNKEL (reference sequence). In DNA form, the CDR3 reads TGTGCCAGCAGCCAAGATGTCTCCATCAAAAACATTCAGTACTTC. Translation: CASSQDVSIKNIQYF.

The rearrangement links TRBV7-3 to TRBJ2-3; perhaps D is TRBD1 or TRBD2 (6 bases each). This CDR3 region has 15 residues. The germline gives CDR1 SGHTA, CDR2 FQGTGA. Trimming pared 8 bases from V and 5 bases from J, leaving 20 bases between. CDR3 region: CASALGGPFGDTQYF. CDR3 DNA sequence: TGTGCCAGCGCCCTGGGGGGCCCGTTTGGAGATACGCAGTATTTT.

J is TRBJ1-1 and V is TRBV6-2 or TRBV6-3; D unresolved. This CDR3 region has 14 residues. Germline V gives CDR1 MNHEY, CDR2 SVGEGT. Trimming removed 0 bases from V and 4 bases from J, with 9 bases in between. The CDR3 coding sequence is TGTGCCAGCAGTTACTCCTTCGGATCCACTGAAGCTTTCTTT. The encoded protein is CASSYSFGSTEAFF.

This clone was recorded once. This rearrangement joins TRBV7-8 to TRBJ2-7; 9 nucleotides agree with TRBD1. The CDR3 is 15 residues long. The germline V gene has CDR1 SGHVS and CDR2 FQNEAQ. V was clipped by 2 bases and J by 4 bases; unmatched bases: 6. The CDR3 loop reads CASSLWDRDTYEQYF. CDR3 sequence (DNA): TGTGCCAGCAGCTTATGGGACAGGGATACTTACGAGCAGTACTTC. Based on the CDR3 plus reference TRBV7-8 and TRBJ2-7, the full variable domain is GAGVSQSPRYKVAKRGQDVALRCDPISGHVSLFWYQQALGQGPEFLTYFQNEAQLDKSGLPSDRFFAERPEGSVSTLKIQRTQQEDSAVYLCASSLWDRDTYEQYFGPGTRLTVT.

The chain links TRBV19 to TRBJ2-1, with a weak D call TRBD1 (6 bases). V shed 1 base and J shed 6 bases, with 13 bases lying between them. Germline V gene data show CDR1 as LNHDA and CDR2 as SQIVND (reference sequence). CDR3 size: 15 residues. CDR3 in DNA: TGTGCCAGTAGTATAGCCAGGGGACGTGGCAATGAGCAGTTCTTC. Translated, it gives CASSIARGRGNEQFF.

The V call is TRBV7-9, the J call TRBJ2-1, with unresolved D. Trimming removed 5 bases from V and 2 bases from J, with 13 bases in between. The length of the CDR3 is 15 residues. Germline lookup yields CDR1 SEHNR and CDR2 FQNEAQ (reference sequence). The CDR3 nucleotides read TGTGCCAGCAGCCCCCAGCCCCCCCCCTACAATGAGCAGTTCTTC. This encodes CASSPQPPPYNEQFF.

The chain links TRBV28 to TRBJ1-5, with D hard to call. From germline, CDR1 is MDHEN and CDR2 SYDVKM. The V end lost 1 base, the J end lost 4 bases, and 11 bases lay between the germline ends. The CDR3 extends over 15 amino acids. CDR3 bases: TGTGCCAGCAGTTTATACATGGGAAGAAATCAGCCCCAGCATTTT. It translates to CASSLYMGRNQPQHF.

The chain uses TRBV5-1 and TRBJ2-1, with 8 positions matching TRBD1. CDR3 length: 14 residues. The junction had 7 bases not matched to a gene; V was cut back by 3 bases and J by 8 bases. Germline V CDR1 and CDR2: SGHRS, YFSETQ. The CDR3 region is CASSWQGARDEQFF. Written as DNA, the CDR3 is TGCGCCAGCAGCTGGCAGGGGGCGCGCGATGAGCAGTTCTTC.

The chain combines TRBV23-1 with TRBJ2-7; 8 bases align to TRBD1. TRBV23-1 has ORF status, its function being uncertain. This CDR3 contains 13 residues. V lost 6 bases and J lost 5; bases outside the gene matches: 6. CDR3 in amino acids: CASRSDRGHEQYF. Here the CDR3 DNA reads TGCGCCAGCAGATCTGACAGGGGCCACGAGCAGTACTTC.

The genes are TRBV5-4 and TRBJ2-3; 8 bases align to TRBD1. Germline V gene lookup returns CDR1 SGHNT and CDR2 YYREEE (reference sequence). The CDR3 length is 17 residues. V was clipped by 7 bases and J by 0 bases; unmatched bases: 13. CDR3 sequence: CASLGPRQGKSTDTQYF. CDR3 sequence (DNA): TGTGCCAGCCTAGGCCCTCGACAGGGGAAGAGCACAGATACGCAGTATTTT. Full variable domain (missing parts from reference TRBV5-4 and TRBJ2-3): ETGVTQSPTHLIKTRGQQVTLRCSSQSGHNTVSWYQQALGQGPQFIFQYYREEENGRGNFPPRFSGLQFPNYSSELNVNALELDDSALYLCASLGPRQGKSTDTQYFGPGTRLTVL.

The V and J genes are TRBV6-5 and TRBJ1-1; the D is unclear. V gave up 2 bases and J gave up 1 base, with 11 bases separating them. This CDR3 is 15 amino acids long. Per germline, CDR1 MNHEY and CDR2 SVGAGI. CDR3 residues: CASSYRPQTNTEAFF. The DNA for the CDR3 is TGTGCCAGCAGTTACAGGCCTCAGACGAACACTGAAGCTTTCTTT.

The rearrangement links TRBV6-4 to TRBJ2-2, with unresolved D. The V end was cut by 3 bases, the J end by 3 bases, with 5 bases between. Germline CDR1 MRHNA, CDR2 SNTAGT. This CDR3 contains 13 residues. As DNA, the CDR3 is TGTGCCAGCAGTGATAGGTACACCGGGGAGCTGTTTTTT. It translates to CASSDRYTGELFF.

The V gene is TRBV10-2, the J gene TRBJ2-3; no definite D call. V was trimmed by 8 bases and J by 3 bases, leaving 6 bases between them. The CDR3 runs to 11 residues. Germline assignment: CDR1 WSHSY and CDR2 SAAADI. The CDR3 loop is CASRRTDTQYF. The CDR3 region has the DNA TGCGCCAGCCGAAGAACAGATACGCAGTATTTT.

The rearrangement links TRBV10-1 to TRBJ2-4; D possibly corresponds to TRBD1 (6 bases). The V end was cut by 5 bases, the J end by 2 bases, with 10 bases between. The CDR3 covers 14 residues. In germline, CDR1 is WNHNN, CDR2 SYGVQD (reference sequence). The CDR3, as DNA: TGCGCCAGCAGTCCGACAGGTCCCAAAAACATTCAGTACTTC. Translation gives CASSPTGPKNIQYF.

This clone came up once. The genes are TRBV3-1 (or the pseudogene TRBV3-2) and TRBJ1-2; 9 nucleotides match TRBD1. The V gene's germline CDR1 is LGHDT and CDR2 YNNKEL (reference sequence). This CDR3 spans 14 amino acids. V lost 2 bases, J lost 5 bases, and 3 bases stayed unmatched. The CDR3 region is CASSQTGGWYGYTF. DNA for the CDR3: TGTGCCAGCAGCCAAACAGGGGGCTGGTATGGCTACACCTTC.

CDR3 nucleotides: TGCGCCAGCAGCCAAGACGGTCTAAGGGATCAGCCCCAGCATTTT. Amino acids: CASSQDGLRDQPQHF. The rearrangement uses TRBV4-1 and TRBJ1-5; D not certain. Germline V gives CDR1 MGHRA, CDR2 YSYEKL. The CDR3 contains 15 residues. V was shortened by 0 bases and J by 5 bases, with 11 bases between the two germline ends.

V is TRBV5-6 and J is TRBJ1-1; weak D call: TRBD1 (6 bases). V lost 0 bases and J lost 2, with 14 bases in between. This CDR3 contains 16 residues. The germline V gene encodes CDR1 SGHDT and CDR2 YYEEEE. Written as DNA, the CDR3 is TGTGCCAGCAGCTTGGATGTGGGACAAATCAACACTGAAGCTTTCTTT. Encoded protein: CASSLDVGQINTEAFF. The full variable domain, rest sourced from reference TRBV5-6 and TRBJ1-1, is DAGVTQSPTHLIKTRGQQVTLRCSPKSGHDTVSWYQQALGQGPQFIFQYYEEEERQRGNFPDRFSGHQFPNYSSELNVNALLLGDSALYLCASSLDVGQINTEAFFGQGTRLTVV.

This chain connects TRBV6-2 or TRBV6-3 to TRBJ2-7; tentatively, D is TRBD1 or TRBD2 (5 bases each). Germline assignment: CDR1 MNHEY and CDR2 SVGEGT. This CDR3 is 15 amino acids long. The germline V and J ends were trimmed by 6 bases and 3 bases, with 18 bases remaining between them. The CDR3 loop is CASSQRGFTYYEQYF. DNA for the CDR3: TGTGCCAGCAGCCAGAGGGGATTTACATACTACGAGCAGTACTTC.

The genes are TRBV7-2 and TRBJ1-5; the D gene is possibly TRBD1 (6 bases). CDR1 is SGHTA, CDR2 FQGNSA, per germline. V was shortened by 6 bases and J by 5 bases, with 14 bases between the two germline ends. There are 14 residues in the CDR3. The CDR3 reads CASRFSGGHQPQHF. The CDR3 DNA sequence: TGTGCCAGCAGATTTTCGGGGGGCCATCAGCCCCAGCATTTT.

The chain recombines TRBV19 with TRBJ2-2; 11 positions agree with TRBD2. J gave up 7 bases and V 4 bases, and 5 bases lay outside the gene matches. This CDR3 is built from 15 residues. Germline lookup yields CDR1 LNHDA and CDR2 SQIVND (reference sequence). For the CDR3, the DNA is TGTGCCAGTAGTAATAGCGGGAGGGGCTTCGGGGAGCTGTTTTTT. Amino acids: CASSNSGRGFGELFF.

The chain recombines TRBV5-1 with TRBJ1-2; TRBD1 is a possible D gene (5 bases). V lost 5 bases to trimming and J lost 5 bases, with 13 bases between them. CDR1 and CDR2 (germline): SGHRS, YFSETQ. The CDR3 totals 13 residues. CDR3 amino acids: CASRRGSEYGYTF. CDR3 DNA: TGCGCCAGCAGAAGGGGCAGCGAGTATGGCTACACCTTC.

This clone was detected a few times. The chain uses TRBV5-4 and TRBJ2-7; D might be TRBD1 (6 bases). The germline CDR1 and CDR2 sequences are SGHNT and YYREEE (reference sequence). This CDR3 spans 16 amino acids. Trimming took off 0 bases at V and 2 bases at J, with 15 bases between the two ends. DNA of the CDR3: TGTGCCAGCAGCTTGGTGACAGGCCCCTTCCCCTACGAGCAGTACTTC. Translated: CASSLVTGPFPYEQYF.

This chain connects TRBV9 to TRBJ2-1; 9 bases are a match to TRBD2. V shed 3 bases and J 7 bases; nucleotides not matched to a gene: 5. CDR1 is SGDLS, CDR2 YYNGEE, per germline. This CDR3 comprises 14 residues. The CDR3 sequence: CASSGTSALNEQFF. Here the CDR3 DNA reads TGTGCCAGCAGCGGGACTAGCGCGTTGAATGAGCAGTTCTTC.

The rearrangement uses TRBV7-9 and TRBJ2-2, with D possibly being TRBD1 (5 bases). This CDR3 comprises 19 residues. CDR1 and CDR2 (germline): SEHNR, FQNEAQ (reference sequence). Trimming shortened V by 3 bases and J by 4 bases, and 24 bases separated the two germline ends. The CDR3 nucleotides are TGTGCCAGCAGCTTCTTCGGCCAGGGTATAATCTTTGCCACCGGGGAGCTGTTTTTT. It translates to CASSFFGQGIIFATGELFF.

This sequence joins TRBV29-1 and TRBJ2-1; 7 bases line up with TRBD2. CDR3 length equals 12 residues. Germline assignment: CDR1 SQVTM and CDR2 ANQGSEA. V lost 4 bases, J lost 4 bases, and 1 base stayed unmatched. CDR3 nucleotides: TGCAGCGTTGCCGGGGGGTACAATGAGCAGTTCTTC. Its protein is CSVAGGYNEQFF.

This chain uses TRBV3-1 (or the pseudogene TRBV3-2) with TRBJ1-6, with a weak D call TRBD1 (5 bases). The V end was cut by 4 bases, the J end by 10 bases, with 20 bases between. The CDR3 length is 16 residues. Germline values: CDR1 LGHDT, CDR2 YNNKEL (reference sequence). CDR3 bases: TGTGCCAGCAGCCTGCGGGACTCTGGTCGCAGATCACCCCTCCACTTT. As protein: CASSLRDSGRRSPLHF.